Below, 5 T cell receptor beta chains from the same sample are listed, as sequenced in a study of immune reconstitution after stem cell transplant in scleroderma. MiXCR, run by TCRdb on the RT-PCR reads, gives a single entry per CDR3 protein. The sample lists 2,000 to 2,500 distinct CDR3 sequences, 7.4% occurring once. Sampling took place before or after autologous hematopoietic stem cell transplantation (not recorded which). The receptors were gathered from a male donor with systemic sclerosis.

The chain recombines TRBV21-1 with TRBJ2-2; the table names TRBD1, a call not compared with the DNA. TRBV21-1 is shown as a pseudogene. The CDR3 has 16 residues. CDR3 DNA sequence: TGTGCCAGCAGCATCTTGGGGGTTAAAGACACCGGGGAGCTGTTTTTT. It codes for CASSILGVKDTGELFF.

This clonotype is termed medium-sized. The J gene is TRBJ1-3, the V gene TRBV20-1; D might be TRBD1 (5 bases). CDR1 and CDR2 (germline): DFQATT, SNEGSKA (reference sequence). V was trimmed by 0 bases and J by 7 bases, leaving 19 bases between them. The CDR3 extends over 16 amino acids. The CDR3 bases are TGCAGTGCTAGAGACGGGACGTCGGTCCGACACAACACCATATATTTT. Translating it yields CSARDGTSVRHNTIYF.

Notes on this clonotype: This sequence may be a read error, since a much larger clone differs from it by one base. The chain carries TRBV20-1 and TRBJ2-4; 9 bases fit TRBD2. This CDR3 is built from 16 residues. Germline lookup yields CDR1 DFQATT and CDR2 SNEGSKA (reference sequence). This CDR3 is CSTRDRAGGPTDIQYF. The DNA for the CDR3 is TGCAGTACTAGAGATCGAGCGGGGGGCCCCACTGACATTCAGTACTTC.

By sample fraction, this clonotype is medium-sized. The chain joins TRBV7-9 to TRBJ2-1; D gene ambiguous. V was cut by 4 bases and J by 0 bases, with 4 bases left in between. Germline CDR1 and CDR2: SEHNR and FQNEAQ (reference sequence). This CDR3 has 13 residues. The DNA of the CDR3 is TGTGCCAGCAGCTCAAGCTCCTACAATGAGCAGTTCTTC. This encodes CASSSSSYNEQFF.

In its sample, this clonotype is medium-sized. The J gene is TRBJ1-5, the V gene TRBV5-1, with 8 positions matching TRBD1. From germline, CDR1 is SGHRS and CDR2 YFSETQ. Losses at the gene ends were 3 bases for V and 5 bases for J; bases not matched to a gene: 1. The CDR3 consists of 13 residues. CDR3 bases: TGCGCCAGCAGCTCACAGGGGGATCAGCCCCAGCATTTT. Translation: CASSSQGDQPQHF.